What follows is one T cell receptor (beta chain) and its context. The antigen is not known. These data are taken from a study of identical twins. Study outcomes and limitations: The abundant beta clonotypes from cord blood had fewer insertions, and memory repertoires had none of this.

Germline trimming cut 7 bases from V and 1 base from J; bases unmatched to any gene: 8. The CDR3 consists of 15 residues. Germline V lookup: CDR1 MNHEY, CDR2 SVGEGT. Template switching introduced a universal primer site, and the cDNA bore unique molecular identifiers. TCRdb reprocessed the 5' RACE reads with MiXCR, giving one entry per CDR3 protein. The repertoire holds about 240,000 distinct CDR3 sequences, with over 9.5% as singletons. The chain links TRBV6-2 or TRBV6-3 to TRBJ1-1; 8 bases agree with TRBD1. This clonotype originated in a middle-aged man in good health. Sequencing was performed on memory T cells sorted from blood. CDR3 DNA: TGTGCCAGCAACGGACAGGGTAGGAGGAACACTGAAGCTTTCTTT. It translates to CASNGQGRRNTEAFF.